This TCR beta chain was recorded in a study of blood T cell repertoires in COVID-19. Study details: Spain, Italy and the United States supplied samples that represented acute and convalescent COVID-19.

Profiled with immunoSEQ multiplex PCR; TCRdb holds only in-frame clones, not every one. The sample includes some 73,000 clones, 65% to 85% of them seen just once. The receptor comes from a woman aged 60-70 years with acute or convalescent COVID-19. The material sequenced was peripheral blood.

CDR3 loop: CASRGPRRLPLHF. Here the CDR3 DNA reads TGTGCCAGCAGGGGGCCTAGGCGTTTACCCCTCCACTTT. The rearrangement uses TRBV28 and TRBJ1-6, with a possible D match to TRBD1 (5 bases). Germline CDR1 and CDR2: MDHEN and SYDVKM. The CDR3 totals 13 residues. The ends were cut back, 6 bases at V and 12 bases at J, with 15 bases in the middle.